Sequencing of this T cell receptor beta chain was carried out in a study of tumour-infiltrating T cells in Burkitt lymphoma. Study context: This cohort included all epidemiological subtypes of Burkitt lymphoma. Survival, overall and progression-free, tracked with productive clonality. Study results and limitations: Several public clonotypes were shared across many Burkitt lymphoma patients.

The repertoire was sequenced with immunoSEQ multiplex PCR; TCRdb's copy has only in-frame clones and lacks some. The table lists some 3,500 clones, about an eighth of them singletons, with about 8.4% in the top ten. A word on this clone: Antigen: not known.

Germline CDR1 is GTSNPN and CDR2 is SVGIG (reference sequence). V was pared by 5 bases and J by 7 bases, with 4 bases of the junction left unmatched. The CDR3 runs 11 residues. The TCR was taken from a human donor with Burkitt lymphoma. V gene TRBV30 combines with J gene TRBJ1-1; TRBD1 aligns across 7 bases. The sample comprised tumor tissue. The CDR3 DNA is TGTGCCTGGTGCGACAGGGATGAAGCTTTCTTT. This gives the protein CAWCDRDEAFF. Looking up the rest from reference TRBV30 and TRBJ1-1 gives the full variable domain: SQTIHQWPATLVQPVGSPLSLECTVEGTSNPNLYWYRQAAGRGLQLLFYSVGIGQISSEVPQNLSASRPQDRQFILSSKKLLLSDSGFYLCAWCDRDEAFFGQGTRLTVV.